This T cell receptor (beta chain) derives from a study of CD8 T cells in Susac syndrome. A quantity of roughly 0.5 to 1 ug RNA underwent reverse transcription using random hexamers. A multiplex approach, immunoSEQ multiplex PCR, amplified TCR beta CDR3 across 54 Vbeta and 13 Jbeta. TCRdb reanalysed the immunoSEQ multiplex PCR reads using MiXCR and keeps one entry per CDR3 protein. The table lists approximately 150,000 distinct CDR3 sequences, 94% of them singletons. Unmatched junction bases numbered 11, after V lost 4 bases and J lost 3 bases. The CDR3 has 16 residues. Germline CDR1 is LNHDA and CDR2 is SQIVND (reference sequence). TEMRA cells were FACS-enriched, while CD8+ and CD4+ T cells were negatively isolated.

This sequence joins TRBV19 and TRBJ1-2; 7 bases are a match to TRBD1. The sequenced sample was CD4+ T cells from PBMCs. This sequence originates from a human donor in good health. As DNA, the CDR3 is TGTGCCAGTAGTACCGCGACAGGGCGGGTGGACTATGGCTACACCTTC. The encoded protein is CASSTATGRVDYGYTF.